These T cell receptor beta chains were read from a single sample in a study of blood T cell repertoires in COVID-19. Produced via immunoSEQ multiplex PCR; TCRdb's table is partial and in-frame only. The sample has 150,000 to 200,000 clones; 65% to 90% are singletons. Material: peripheral blood. These receptors all come from a woman aged 35 to 49 with COVID-19, enrolled during active disease. CDR3s include the opening cysteine and the closing phenylalanine or tryptophan. A D gene is named only where the DNA matches it firmly. A clone size is listed for some rows: how often the clone was seen (once, few, many), or a class if it is expanded.

abundance	v_gene	j_gene	d_gene	CDR3aa	CDR3nt
few	TRBV15	TRBJ1-2	.	CATSRDREHYGYTF	TGTGCCACCAGCAGAGATCGGGAGCACTATGGCTACACCTTC
.	TRBV2	TRBJ2-3	.	CASSDQGSSTDTQYF	TGTGCCAGCAGTGACCAGGGGAGTAGCACAGATACGCAGTATTTT
.	TRBV7-9	TRBJ2-1	.	CASSFSTAYNEQFF	TGTGCCAGCAGCTTCTCGACAGCATACAATGAGCAGTTCTTC
.	TRBV5-6	TRBJ2-1	.	CASSLIGGQDEQFF	TGTGCCAGCAGCTTGATAGGGGGTCAGGATGAGCAGTTCTTC
.	TRBV7-3	TRBJ1-1	.	CASSAQGPGGTEAFF	TGTGCCAGCAGCGCACAGGGACCGGGGGGCACTGAAGCTTTCTTT
.	TRBV6-2/TRBV6-3	TRBJ1-6	.	CASSYSKGGGSPLHF	TGTGCCAGCAGTTACTCGAAGGGGGGGGGTTCACCCCTCCACTTT
.	TRBV9	TRBJ2-3	.	CASSSRLTRGDTQYF	TGTGCCAGCAGCTCCCGCTTGACTAGAGGTGATACGCAGTATTTT
.	TRBV7-9	TRBJ1-6	TRBD1	CASSPLGQGSPLHF	TGTGCCAGCAGCCCCTTGGGACAGGGTTCACCCCTCCACTTT
.	TRBV3-1/TRBV3-2	TRBJ2-5	TRBD2	CASSQLSTSGRKTQYF	TGTGCCAGCAGCCAACTTAGCACTAGCGGGAGAAAGACCCAGTACTTC
.	TRBV2	TRBJ2-5	.	CASSIDGWTQYF	TGTGCCAGCAGTATCGACGGGTGGACCCAGTACTTC
.	TRBV24-1	TRBJ1-5	.	CATRIGQTGWIGNQPQHF	TGTGCCACCAGGATTGGGCAAACGGGGTGGATCGGCAATCAGCCCCAGCATTTT
.	TRBV10-2	TRBJ2-7	.	CATSGGYEQYF	TGCGCCACTAGTGGTGGGTACGAGCAGTACTTC
.	TRBV7-2	TRBJ2-1	TRBD1	CASSQDRVDEQFF	TGTGCCAGCAGCCAAGACAGGGTCGATGAGCAGTTCTTC
.	TRBV24-1	TRBJ2-1	TRBD2	CATSGLGTSGTYNEQFF	TGTGCCACCAGTGGTTTGGGGACTAGCGGGACTTACAATGAGCAGTTCTTC
.	TRBV5-4	TRBJ2-5	.	CASSLARRERETQYF	TGTGCCAGCAGCTTGGCCAGGAGGGAGCGAGAGACCCAGTACTTC
.	TRBV5-5	TRBJ1-5	TRBD1	CASSSTGYSNQPQHF	TGTGCCAGCAGCTCGACAGGGTACAGCAATCAGCCCCAGCATTTT
.	TRBV6-5	TRBJ1-2	TRBD1	CASRYTGAYGYTF	TGTGCCAGCAGGTATACAGGGGCGTATGGCTACACCTTC
.	TRBV9	TRBJ2-5	.	CASSSGFQGGTQYF	TGTGCCAGCAGCTCAGGGTTCCAGGGGGGGACCCAGTACTTC
.	TRBV30	TRBJ1-4	TRBD1	CAWGTGANEKLFF	TGTGCCTGGGGGACAGGGGCTAATGAAAAACTGTTTTTT
few	TRBV19	TRBJ1-1	.	CASIGDTEAFF	TGTGCCAGTATCGGTGACACTGAAGCTTTCTTT
.	TRBV7-3	TRBJ2-1	TRBD1	CASSLYPTGAHNEQFF	TGTGCCAGCAGCTTATATCCCACAGGGGCCCACAATGAGCAGTTCTTC
.	TRBV29-1	TRBJ2-5	.	CSADLAAQETQYF	TGCAGCGCCGACCTGGCGGCCCAAGAGACCCAGTACTTC
.	TRBV3-1/TRBV3-2	TRBJ1-1	.	CASSQTSGTEAFF	TGTGCCAGCAGCCAGACGTCGGGGACTGAAGCTTTCTTT
once	TRBV9	TRBJ2-5	TRBD2	CASSVALAGGQQETQYF	TGTGCCAGCAGCGTAGCACTAGCGGGGGGGCAGCAAGAGACCCAGTACTTC
once	TRBV7-6	TRBJ2-2	.	CASSLVRLANTGELFF	TGTGCCAGCAGCTTAGTTAGACTAGCGAACACCGGGGAGCTGTTTTTT
.	TRBV7-6	TRBJ1-5	.	CASSLVAGPNQPQHF	TGTGCCAGCAGCTTAGTAGCAGGGCCCAATCAGCCCCAGCATTTT
.	TRBV9	TRBJ1-2	.	CASSATTGYTF	TGTGCCAGCAGCGCCACTACGGGCTACACCTTC
.	TRBV4-1	TRBJ1-3	.	CASSQEGRVGNTIYF	TGCGCCAGCAGCCAAGAGGGCAGGGTGGGAAACACCATATATTTT
.	TRBV5-6	TRBJ2-2	TRBD2	CASSFGLADTGELFF	TGTGCCAGCAGCTTCGGTCTAGCGGACACCGGGGAGCTGTTTTTT
.	TRBV28	TRBJ2-1	.	CASSAHAGIIYNEQFF	TGTGCCAGCAGTGCCCACGCCGGGATCATCTACAATGAGCAGTTCTTC
.	TRBV10-3	TRBJ1-4	.	CAISDRNNEKLFF	TGTGCCATCAGTGACAGAAACAATGAAAAACTGTTTTTT